This T cell receptor beta chain was identified in a study of post-analysis software for immune sequencing data. Whole-study context: Relapsing-remitting, secondary progressive and progressive-relapsing forms made up the multiple sclerosis disease courses. Findings of the study overall: Higher frequency in patients than in controls was seen for roughly five TRBV segments, with TRBV5-6, TRBV5-1 and TRBV20-1 among them.

There are a few counts of this clonotype. Its cognate antigen is unknown. Each TCR beta cDNA library carried unique molecular identifiers. TCRdb used MiXCR to reprocess the PCR reads, holding one entry per CDR3 protein. The sample includes about 400,000 distinct CDR3 sequences, roughly 35% of them seen just once. Losses at the gene ends were 4 bases for V and 0 bases for J; bases not matched to a gene: 3. Per the germline V gene, CDR1 is SGHRS and CDR2 is YFSETQ. CDR3 length equals 14 residues. J is TRBJ2-5 and V is TRBV5-1, with 7 nucleotides matching TRBD1. Sample: blood. The receptor comes from a girl aged 5 to 17 with multiple sclerosis. CDR3 nucleotides: TGCGCCAGCAGCAAGGACAGGAACCAAGAGACCCAGTACTTC. It is translated as CASSKDRNQETQYF.